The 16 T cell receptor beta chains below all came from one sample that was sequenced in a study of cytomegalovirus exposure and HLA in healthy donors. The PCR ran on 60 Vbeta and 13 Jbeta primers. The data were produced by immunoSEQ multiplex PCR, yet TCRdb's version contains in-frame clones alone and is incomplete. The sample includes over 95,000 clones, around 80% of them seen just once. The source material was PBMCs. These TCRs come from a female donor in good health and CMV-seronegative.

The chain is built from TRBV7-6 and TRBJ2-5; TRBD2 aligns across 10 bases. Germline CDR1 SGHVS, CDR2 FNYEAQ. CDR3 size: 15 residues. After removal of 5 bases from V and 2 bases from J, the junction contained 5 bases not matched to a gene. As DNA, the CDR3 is TGTGCCAGCAGCCCGTTAGCGGGGGGTCAAGAGACCCAGTACTTC. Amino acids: CASSPLAGGQETQYF.

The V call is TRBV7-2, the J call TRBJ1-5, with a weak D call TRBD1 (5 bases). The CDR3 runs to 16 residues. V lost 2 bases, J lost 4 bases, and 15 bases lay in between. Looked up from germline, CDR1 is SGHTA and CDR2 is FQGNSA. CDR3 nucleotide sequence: TGTGCCAGCAGCTTACCCGGACAAATAAAGAATCAGCCCCAGCATTTT. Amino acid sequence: CASSLPGQIKNQPQHF.

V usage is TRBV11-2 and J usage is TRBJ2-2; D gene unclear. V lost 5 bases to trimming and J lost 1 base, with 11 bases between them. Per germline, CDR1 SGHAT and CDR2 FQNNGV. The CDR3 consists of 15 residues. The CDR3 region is CASSRARGNTGELFF. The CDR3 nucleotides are TGTGCCAGCAGCCGAGCCCGCGGGAACACCGGGGAGCTGTTTTTT.

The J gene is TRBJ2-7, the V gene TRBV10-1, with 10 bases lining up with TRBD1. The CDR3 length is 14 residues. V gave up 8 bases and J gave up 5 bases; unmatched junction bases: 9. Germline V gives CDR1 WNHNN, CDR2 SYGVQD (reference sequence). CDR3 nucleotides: TGCGCCAGCTCCCGGGGGACAGGGGAGGACGAGCAGTACTTC. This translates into CASSRGTGEDEQYF.

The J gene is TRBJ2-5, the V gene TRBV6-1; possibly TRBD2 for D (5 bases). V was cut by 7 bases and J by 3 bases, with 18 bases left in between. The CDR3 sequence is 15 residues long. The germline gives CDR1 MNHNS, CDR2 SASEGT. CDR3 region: CASNSMESGKETQYF. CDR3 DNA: TGTGCCAGCAACTCTATGGAGAGCGGAAAAGAGACCCAGTACTTC.

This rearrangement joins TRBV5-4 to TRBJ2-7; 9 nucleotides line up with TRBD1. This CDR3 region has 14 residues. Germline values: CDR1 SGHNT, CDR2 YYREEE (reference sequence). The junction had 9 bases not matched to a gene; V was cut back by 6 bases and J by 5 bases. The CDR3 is CASNKPGQGNEQYF. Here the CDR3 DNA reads TGTGCCAGCAACAAACCGGGACAGGGCAACGAGCAGTACTTC.

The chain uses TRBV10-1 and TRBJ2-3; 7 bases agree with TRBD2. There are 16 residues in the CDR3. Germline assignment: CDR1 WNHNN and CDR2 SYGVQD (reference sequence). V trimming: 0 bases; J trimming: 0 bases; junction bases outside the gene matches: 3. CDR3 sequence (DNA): TGCGCCAGCAGTGAGTCGGCTAGCGGAAGCACAGATACGCAGTATTTT. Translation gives CASSESASGSTDTQYF.

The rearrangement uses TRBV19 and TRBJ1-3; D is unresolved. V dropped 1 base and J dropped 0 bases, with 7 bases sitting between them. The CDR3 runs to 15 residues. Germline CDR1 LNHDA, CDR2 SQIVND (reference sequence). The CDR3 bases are TGTGCCAGTAGTATAGTTGGCTCCTCTGGAAACACCATATATTTT. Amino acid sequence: CASSIVGSSGNTIYF.

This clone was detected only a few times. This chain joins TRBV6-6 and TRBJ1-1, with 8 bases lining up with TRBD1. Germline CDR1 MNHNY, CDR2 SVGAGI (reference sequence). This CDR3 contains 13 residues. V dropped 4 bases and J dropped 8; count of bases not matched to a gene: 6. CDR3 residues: CASSFGTGTEAFF. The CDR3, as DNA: TGTGCCAGCAGTTTCGGGACAGGCACGGAAGCTTTCTTT.

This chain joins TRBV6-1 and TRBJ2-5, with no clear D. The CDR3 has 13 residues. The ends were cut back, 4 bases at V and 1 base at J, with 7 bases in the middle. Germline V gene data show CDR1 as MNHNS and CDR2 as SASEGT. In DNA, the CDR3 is TGTGCCAGCAGTGTTGAGTTCCAAGAGACCCAGTACTTC. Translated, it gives CASSVEFQETQYF.

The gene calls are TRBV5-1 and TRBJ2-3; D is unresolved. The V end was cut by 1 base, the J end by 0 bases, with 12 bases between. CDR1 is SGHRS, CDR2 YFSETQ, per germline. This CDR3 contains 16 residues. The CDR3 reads CASSLKFGISTDTQYF. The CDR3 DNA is TGCGCCAGCAGCTTGAAGTTTGGCATTAGCACAGATACGCAGTATTTT.

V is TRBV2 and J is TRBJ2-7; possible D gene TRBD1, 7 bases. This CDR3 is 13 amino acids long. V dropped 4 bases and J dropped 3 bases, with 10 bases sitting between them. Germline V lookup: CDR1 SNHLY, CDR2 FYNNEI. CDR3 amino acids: CASSGRDSYEQYF. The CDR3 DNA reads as TGTGCCAGCAGTGGGAGGGACAGCTACGAGCAGTACTTC.

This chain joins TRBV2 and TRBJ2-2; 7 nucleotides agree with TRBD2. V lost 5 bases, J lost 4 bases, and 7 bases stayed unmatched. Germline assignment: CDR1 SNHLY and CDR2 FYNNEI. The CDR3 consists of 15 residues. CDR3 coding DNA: TGTGCCAGCAGTTCCGGGGGGTGGGGCACCGGGGAGCTGTTTTTT. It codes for CASSSGGWGTGELFF. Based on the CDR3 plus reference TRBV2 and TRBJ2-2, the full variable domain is EPEVTQTPSHQVTQMGQEVILRCVPISNHLYFYWYRQILGQKVEFLVSFYNNEISEKSEIFDDQFSVERPDGSNFTLKIRSTKLEDSAMYFCASSSGGWGTGELFFGEGSRLTVL.

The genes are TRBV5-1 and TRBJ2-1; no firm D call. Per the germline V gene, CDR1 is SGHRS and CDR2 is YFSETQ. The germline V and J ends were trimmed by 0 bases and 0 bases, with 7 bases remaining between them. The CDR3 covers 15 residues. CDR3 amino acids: CASSLETSSYNEQFF. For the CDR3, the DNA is TGCGCCAGCAGCTTGGAAACGAGCTCCTACAATGAGCAGTTCTTC.

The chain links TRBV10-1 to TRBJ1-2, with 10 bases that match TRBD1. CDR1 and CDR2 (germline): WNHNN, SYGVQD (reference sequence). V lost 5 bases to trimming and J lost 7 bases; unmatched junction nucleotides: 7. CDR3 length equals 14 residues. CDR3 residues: CASSLDRGLGGYTF. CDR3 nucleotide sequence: TGCGCCAGCAGTCTCGACAGGGGGCTCGGTGGCTACACCTTC.

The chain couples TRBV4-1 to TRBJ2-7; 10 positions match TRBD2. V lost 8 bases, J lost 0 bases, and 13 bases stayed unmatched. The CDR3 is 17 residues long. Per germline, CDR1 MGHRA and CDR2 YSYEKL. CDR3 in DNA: TGCGCCAGCTCATTGGGGCTAGCGGGGGACTCCTCCTACGAGCAGTACTTC. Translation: CASSLGLAGDSSYEQYF.